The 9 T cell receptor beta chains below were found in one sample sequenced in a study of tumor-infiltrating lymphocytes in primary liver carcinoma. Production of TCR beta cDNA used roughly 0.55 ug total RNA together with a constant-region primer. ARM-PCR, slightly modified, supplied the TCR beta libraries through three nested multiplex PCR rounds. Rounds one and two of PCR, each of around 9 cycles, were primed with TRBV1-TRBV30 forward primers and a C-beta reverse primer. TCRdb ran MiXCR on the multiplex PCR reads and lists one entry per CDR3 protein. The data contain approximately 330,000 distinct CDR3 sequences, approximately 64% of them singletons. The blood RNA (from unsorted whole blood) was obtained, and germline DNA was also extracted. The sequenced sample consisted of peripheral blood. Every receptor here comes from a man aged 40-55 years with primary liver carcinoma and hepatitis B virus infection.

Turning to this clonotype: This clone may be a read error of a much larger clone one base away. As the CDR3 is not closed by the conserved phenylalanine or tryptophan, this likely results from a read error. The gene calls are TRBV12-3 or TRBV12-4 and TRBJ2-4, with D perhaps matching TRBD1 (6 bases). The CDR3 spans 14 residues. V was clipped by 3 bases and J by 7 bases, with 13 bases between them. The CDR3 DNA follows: TGTGCCAGCAGTTTGTACCAGGGGTCTAACATTCAGTACGTC. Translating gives CASSLYQGSNIQYV.

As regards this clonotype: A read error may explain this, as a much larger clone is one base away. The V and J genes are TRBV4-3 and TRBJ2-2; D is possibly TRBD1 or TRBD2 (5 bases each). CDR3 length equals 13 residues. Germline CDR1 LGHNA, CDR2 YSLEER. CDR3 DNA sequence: TGCGCCAGCTCCGGTACAGGCACCGGGGAGCTGTCTTTT. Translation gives CASSGTGTGELSF.

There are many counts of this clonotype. CDR3 in amino acids: CASRVQGYEQYF. The DNA of the CDR3 is TGTGCCAGCAGAGTACAGGGCTACGAGCAGTACTTC. The V gene is TRBV28, the J gene TRBJ2-7, with TRBD1 as a possible D gene (6 bases). The CDR3 is 12 residues long. Germline V gene data show CDR1 as MDHEN and CDR2 as SYDVKM. V was trimmed by 6 bases and J by 3 bases, leaving 9 bases between them.

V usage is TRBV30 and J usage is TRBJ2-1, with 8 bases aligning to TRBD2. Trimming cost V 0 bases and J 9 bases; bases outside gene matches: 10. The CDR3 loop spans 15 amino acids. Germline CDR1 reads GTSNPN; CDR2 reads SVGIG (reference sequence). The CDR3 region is CAWSVPGLVLGEQFF. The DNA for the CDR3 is TGTGCCTGGAGTGTCCCGGGACTAGTCTTAGGTGAGCAGTTCTTC.

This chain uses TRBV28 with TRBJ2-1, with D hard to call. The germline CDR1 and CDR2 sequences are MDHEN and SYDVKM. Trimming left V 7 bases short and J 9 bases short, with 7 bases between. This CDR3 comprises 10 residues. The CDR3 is CASKFGEQFF. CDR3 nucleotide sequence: TGTGCCAGCAAATTCGGTGAGCAGTTCTTC.

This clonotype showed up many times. The chain's CDR3 is CSVLPSTDTQYF. DNA of the CDR3: TGCAGCGTTCTCCCTAGCACAGATACGCAGTATTTT. The chain couples TRBV29-1 to TRBJ2-3; no definite D call. Germline V lookup: CDR1 SQVTM, CDR2 ANQGSEA. The germline V and J ends were trimmed by 5 bases and 0 bases, with 6 bases remaining between them. The CDR3 spans 12 residues.

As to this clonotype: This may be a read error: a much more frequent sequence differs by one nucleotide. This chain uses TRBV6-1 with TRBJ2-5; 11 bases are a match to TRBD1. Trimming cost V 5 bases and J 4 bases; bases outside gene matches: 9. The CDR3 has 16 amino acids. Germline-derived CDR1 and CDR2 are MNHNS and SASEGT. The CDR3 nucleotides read TGTGCCAGCAGTCACGGGACAGGGGGAGGCCGAGAGACCCAGTACTTC. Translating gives CASSHGTGGGRETQYF.

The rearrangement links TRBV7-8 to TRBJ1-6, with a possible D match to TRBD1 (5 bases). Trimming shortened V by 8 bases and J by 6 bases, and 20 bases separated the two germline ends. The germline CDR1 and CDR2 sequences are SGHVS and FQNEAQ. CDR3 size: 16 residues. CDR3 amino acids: CASLYQGQDLNSPLHF. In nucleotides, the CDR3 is TGTGCCAGCTTATATCAGGGTCAGGACCTTAATTCACCCCTCCACTTT.

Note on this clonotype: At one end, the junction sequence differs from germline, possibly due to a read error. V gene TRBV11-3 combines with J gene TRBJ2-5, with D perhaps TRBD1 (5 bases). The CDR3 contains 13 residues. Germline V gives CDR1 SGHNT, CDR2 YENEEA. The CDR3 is CGSSTTGGETQYF. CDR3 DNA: TGTGGCAGCAGCACTACAGGTGGAGAGACCCAGTACTTC.